The next 27 T cell receptor beta chains were all read from a single sample in a study of control samples from healthy donors and cancer patients. Assay: immunoSEQ multiplex PCR; the TCRdb copy retains only in-frame clones and omits some. The top ten clones hold 2% to 2.5% of a sample with 150,000 to 190,000 clones, more than 85% of them seen once. The sequenced sample was blood. All receptors derive from a man aged 45-65 years in good health.

The chain couples TRBV23-1 to TRBJ1-2; D is unresolved. TRBV23-1 falls under the ORF class, with uncertain function. V shed 4 bases and J shed 5 bases, with 20 bases lying between them. The CDR3 loop spans 16 amino acids. CDR3 nucleotides: TGCGCCAGCAGTCCGAGGATGACCTATCTAGCATATGGCTACACCTTC. Translated: CASSPRMTYLAYGYTF.

The chain is built from TRBV2 and TRBJ2-1; no clear D. Germline V lookup: CDR1 SNHLY, CDR2 FYNNEI. This CDR3 has 12 residues. V lost 10 bases, J lost 15 bases, and 22 bases lay in between. CDR3 DNA: TGTGCCACCAAATCGGGCGGCCTAAAAGGGTTCTTC. It codes for CATKSGGLKGFF.

This clone was counted once. The rearrangement joins TRBV2 to TRBJ2-1; weak D call: TRBD2 (6 bases). The CDR3 is 15 residues long. With 5 bases removed from V and 3 bases from J, the gap between germline ends came to 14 bases. Germline assignment: CDR1 SNHLY and CDR2 FYNNEI. CDR3 amino acids: CASSMTGLYYNEQFF. The CDR3, as DNA: TGTGCCAGCAGTATGACGGGACTTTACTACAATGAGCAGTTCTTC.

This clone was seen just once. The genes are TRBV28 and TRBJ1-5, with D uncertain. Germline-derived CDR1 and CDR2 are MDHEN and SYDVKM. This CDR3 has 12 residues. The V end lost 6 bases, the J end lost 2 bases, and 5 bases lay between the germline ends. CDR3 in amino acids: CASSWGNQPQHF. The CDR3 DNA reads as TGTGCCAGCAGCTGGGGCAATCAGCCCCAGCATTTT.

The chain joins TRBV29-1 to TRBJ2-7; the D gene is possibly TRBD2 (6 bases). This CDR3 is 14 amino acids long. Looked up from germline, CDR1 is SQVTM and CDR2 is ANQGSEA. The V end lost 1 base, the J end lost 3 bases, and 13 bases lay between the germline ends. CDR3 protein: CSVEVGREDYEQYF. The CDR3, as DNA: TGCAGCGTTGAAGTAGGAAGGGAGGACTACGAGCAGTACTTC.

This clone was found once. The V gene is TRBV3-1 (or the pseudogene TRBV3-2), the J gene TRBJ2-1; the match to TRBD2 covers 10 bases. V shed 2 bases, J shed 6 bases, and the junction held 4 bases outside the gene matches. This CDR3 spans 15 amino acids. CDR1 and CDR2 (germline): LGHDT, YNNKEL (reference sequence). This CDR3 reads CASSQRTSGSNEQFF. CDR3 nucleotides: TGTGCCAGCAGCCAAAGGACTAGCGGATCCAATGAGCAGTTCTTC.

This clone has only a few counts. This chain links TRBV18 with TRBJ1-5; D unclear. The V and J ends lost 3 bases and 4 bases respectively, with 13 bases between them. CDR3 length: 15 amino acids. The germline CDR1 and CDR2 sequences are KGHSH and LQKENI. DNA of the CDR3: TGTGCCAGCTCACCGCTACGGACGGAGAATCAGCCCCAGCATTTT. This gives the protein CASSPLRTENQPQHF.

The chain links TRBV5-6 to TRBJ2-6, with 7 bases that match TRBD1. The CDR3 runs to 17 residues. Germline-derived CDR1 and CDR2 are SGHDT and YYEEEE. With V trimmed by 3 bases and J by 5 bases, 11 bases remained unmatched. In nucleotides, the CDR3 is TGTGCCAGCAGCTCAAGGACAGGCCCCCTATGGGCCAACGTCCTGACTTTC. It yields the protein CASSSRTGPLWANVLTF.

The V gene is TRBV30, the J gene TRBJ2-5; 8 positions match TRBD2. The CDR3 contains 15 residues. V gave up 1 base and J gave up 4 bases; unmatched junction bases: 8. Germline-derived CDR1 and CDR2 are GTSNPN and SVGIG (reference sequence). For the CDR3, the DNA is TGTGCCTGGAGTGAGTTAGGACTAGCCGCAGAGACCCAGTACTTC. Protein product: CAWSELGLAAETQYF.

This sequence joins TRBV18 and TRBJ2-6; D uncertain. Germline-derived CDR1 and CDR2 are KGHSH and LQKENI. The CDR3 is 14 amino acids. V was trimmed by 2 bases and J by 4 bases, leaving 6 bases between them. CDR3 residues: CASSPGSGANVLTF. The CDR3 coding sequence is TGTGCCAGCTCACCAGGGTCCGGGGCCAACGTCCTGACTTTC.

This clone has a single count. The chain carries TRBV11-2 and TRBJ2-7, with D possibly being TRBD1 (6 bases). The germline CDR1 and CDR2 sequences are SGHAT and FQNNGV. CDR3 size: 15 residues. Trimming took 5 bases from V and 1 from J, leaving 15 bases between them. CDR3 protein: CASSGDRRSSYEQYF. CDR3 nucleotide sequence: TGTGCCAGCAGCGGCGACAGGCGGTCTTCCTACGAGCAGTACTTC.

This chain joins TRBV5-4 and TRBJ2-2; 12 nucleotides line up with TRBD2. CDR3 size: 17 residues. Trimming at V came to 0 bases and at J to 3 bases, leaving 3 bases not matched to a gene. CDR1 and CDR2 from the germline V gene are SGHNT and YYREEE (reference sequence). CDR3 nucleotide sequence: TGTGCCAGCAGCTTGGGGGGACTAGCGGGCTACACCGGGGAGCTGTTTTTT. Translation: CASSLGGLAGYTGELFF.

The V gene is TRBV28, the J gene TRBJ2-3, with a possible D match to TRBD1 (6 bases). The V end lost 6 bases, the J end lost 9 bases, and 25 bases lay between the germline ends. CDR1 is MDHEN, CDR2 SYDVKM, per germline. The CDR3 is made up of 16 amino acids. The CDR3 region is CASSHLTGTRGLTQYF. In nucleotides, the CDR3 is TGTGCCAGCAGCCACCTTACCGGGACACGGGGTCTAACGCAGTATTTT.

This chain links TRBV6-6 with TRBJ2-3, with D perhaps matching TRBD1 or TRBD2 (5 bases each). The V end lost 5 bases, the J end lost 3 bases, and 21 bases lay between the germline ends. Per the germline V gene, CDR1 is MNHNY and CDR2 is SVGAGI (reference sequence). The CDR3 has 17 amino acids. The CDR3 loop is CASSPQRGTYYTDTQYF. CDR3 DNA sequence: TGTGCCAGCAGTCCTCAGAGGGGCACGTACTATACAGATACGCAGTATTTT.

The V call is TRBV28, the J call TRBJ1-6; D gene unclear. The CDR3 spans 17 residues. Trimming took off 2 bases at V and 0 bases at J, with 11 bases between the two ends. The germline CDR1 and CDR2 sequences are MDHEN and SYDVKM. The CDR3 nucleotides are TGTGCCAGCAGTTTAGGCTCGGCGAGCTCCTATAATTCACCCCTCCACTTT. It yields the protein CASSLGSASSYNSPLHF.

The CDR3 coding sequence is TGTGCCAGCAGTAACAGGGCTGGGGCCAACGTCCTGACTTTC. Residues: CASSNRAGANVLTF. This chain links TRBV6-5 with TRBJ2-6; possibly TRBD1 for D (6 bases). V lost 5 bases to trimming and J lost 2 bases, with 7 bases between them. The germline V gene encodes CDR1 MNHEY and CDR2 SVGAGI. The CDR3 contains 14 residues.

The V and J genes are TRBV2 and TRBJ1-5; no definite D call. This CDR3 contains 14 residues. CDR1 and CDR2 (germline): SNHLY, FYNNEI. V lost 1 base and J 9 bases, leaving 13 bases between the germline ends. The CDR3, as DNA: TGTGCCAGCAGTGAAGGCAGGACCAGTTCGCCCCAGCATTTT. Translation: CASSEGRTSSPQHF. Full variable domain (rest looked up from reference TRBV2 and TRBJ1-5): EPEVTQTPSHQVTQMGQEVILRCVPISNHLYFYWYRQILGQKVEFLVSFYNNEISEKSEIFDDQFSVERPDGSNFTLKIRSTKLEDSAMYFCASSEGRTSSPQHFGDGTRLSIL.

This chain links TRBV14 with TRBJ2-1; D uncertain. Germline assignment: CDR1 SGHDN and CDR2 FVKESK. V was cut by 4 bases and J by 10 bases, with 11 bases left in between. CDR3 length: 12 amino acids. CDR3 DNA: TGTGCCAGCAGCCCCAGTATGCGGGAGCAGTTCTTC. Its translation is CASSPSMREQFF.

CDR3 sequence: CATRPGQGPTGELFF. As DNA, the CDR3 is TGTGCCACCAGACCGGGACAGGGACCCACCGGGGAGCTGTTTTTT. The chain combines TRBV15 with TRBJ2-2; TRBD1 matches at 9 bases. V lost 6 bases, J lost 4 bases, and 6 bases stayed unmatched. This CDR3 has 15 residues. Germline V gene data show CDR1 as LNHNV and CDR2 as YYDKDF (reference sequence).

The chain links TRBV6-4 to TRBJ1-2; D remains unclear. The CDR3 totals 13 residues. Germline values: CDR1 MRHNA, CDR2 SNTAGT. V dropped 0 bases and J dropped 7 bases, with 9 bases sitting between them. In DNA form, the CDR3 reads TGTGCCAGCAGTGACTCGAAGGGTGTTGGCTACACCTTC. This encodes CASSDSKGVGYTF.

The gene calls are TRBV28 and TRBJ1-6; D possibly corresponds to TRBD1 (6 bases). CDR1 MDHEN and CDR2 SYDVKM come from the germline V gene. V was shortened by 8 bases and J by 7 bases, with 9 bases between the two germline ends. The CDR3 sequence is 12 residues long. As DNA, the CDR3 is TGTGCCAGCCGGGACACCAATTCACCCCTCCACTTT. Translated: CASRDTNSPLHF.

This chain links TRBV7-2 with TRBJ1-3, with D unclear. The germline V gene has CDR1 SGHTA and CDR2 FQGNSA. This CDR3 region has 12 residues. Trimming shortened V by 2 bases and J by 8 bases, and 7 bases separated the two germline ends. CDR3 coding DNA: TGTGCCAGCAGCTTAACCCTCCACACCATATATTTT. Its protein product is CASSLTLHTIYF.

V gene TRBV6-1 combines with J gene TRBJ2-7; weak D call: TRBD1 (6 bases). Germline V lookup: CDR1 MNHNS, CDR2 SASEGT. Trimming took 1 base from V and 6 from J, leaving 13 bases between them. The CDR3 consists of 14 residues. CDR3: CASSEGGHGGEQYF. CDR3 in DNA: TGTGCCAGCAGTGAAGGGGGGCATGGGGGCGAGCAGTACTTC.

The rearrangement links TRBV6-5 to TRBJ1-4; no definite D call. This CDR3 has 11 residues. The germline CDR1 and CDR2 sequences are MNHEY and SVGAGI. V lost 6 bases, J lost 11 bases, and 10 bases lay in between. The CDR3 sequence is CASRYRGKLFF. The CDR3 DNA sequence: TGTGCCAGCAGGTATCGAGGGAAACTGTTTTTT.

This chain links TRBV28 with TRBJ2-3, with TRBD2 as a possible D gene (6 bases). This CDR3 is 17 amino acids long. V was clipped by 7 bases and J by 2 bases, with 22 bases between them. Germline V gene sequence: CDR1 MDHEN, CDR2 SYDVKM. The CDR3 DNA sequence: TGTGCCAGCACGAAAAGGAGGGCCACACCTAACACAGATACGCAGTATTTT. Its translation: CASTKRRATPNTDTQYF.

This sequence joins TRBV19 and TRBJ2-2, with a tentative D call TRBD2 (7 bases). The CDR3 covers 16 residues. Looked up from germline, CDR1 is LNHDA and CDR2 is SQIVND (reference sequence). V was cut by 7 bases and J by 5 bases, with 20 bases left in between. This CDR3 is CASTPFGGLRTGELFF. DNA of the CDR3: TGTGCCAGTACCCCTTTCGGGGGGCTTAGGACCGGGGAGCTGTTTTTT.

This rearrangement joins TRBV7-9 to TRBJ2-2, with D hard to call. Deletions cut 1 base from V and 1 base from J, with 7 bases between. Germline CDR1 SEHNR, CDR2 FQNEAQ (reference sequence). This CDR3 has 15 amino acids. This CDR3 is CASSLEYGNTGELFF. CDR3 DNA sequence: TGTGCCAGCAGCTTAGAATACGGGAACACCGGGGAGCTGTTTTTT.